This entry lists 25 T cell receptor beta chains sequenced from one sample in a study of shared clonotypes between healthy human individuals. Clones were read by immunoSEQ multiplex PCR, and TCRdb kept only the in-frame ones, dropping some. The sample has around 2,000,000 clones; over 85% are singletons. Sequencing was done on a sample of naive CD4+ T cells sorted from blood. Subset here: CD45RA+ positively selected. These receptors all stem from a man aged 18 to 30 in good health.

CDR3 residues: CASSTDNSYEQYF. The CDR3, as DNA: TGTGCCAGCAGTACCGACAACTCCTACGAGCAGTACTTC. The chain combines TRBV2 with TRBJ2-7; D not certain. CDR1 and CDR2 (germline): SNHLY, FYNNEI. This CDR3 comprises 13 residues. V lost 5 bases and J lost 0, with 8 bases in between.

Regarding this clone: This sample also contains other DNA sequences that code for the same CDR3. The CDR3 is CASSSTSGPYEQYF. As DNA, the CDR3 is TGTGCCAGCAGCTCCACTAGCGGTCCCTACGAGCAGTACTTC. This chain connects TRBV11-2 to TRBJ2-7, with TRBD2 matching over 8 bases. The CDR3 runs to 14 residues. J was trimmed by 2 bases and V by 4 bases; bases with no gene match: 4. Looked up from germline, CDR1 is SGHAT and CDR2 is FQNNGV.

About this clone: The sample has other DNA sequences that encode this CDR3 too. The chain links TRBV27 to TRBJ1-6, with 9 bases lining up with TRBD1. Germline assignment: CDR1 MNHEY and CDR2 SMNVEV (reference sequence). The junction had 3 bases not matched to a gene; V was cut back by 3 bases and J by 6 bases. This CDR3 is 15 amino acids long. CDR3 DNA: TGTGCCAGCAGTTTGGGGACAGGGCTTAATTCACCCCTCCACTTT. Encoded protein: CASSLGTGLNSPLHF.

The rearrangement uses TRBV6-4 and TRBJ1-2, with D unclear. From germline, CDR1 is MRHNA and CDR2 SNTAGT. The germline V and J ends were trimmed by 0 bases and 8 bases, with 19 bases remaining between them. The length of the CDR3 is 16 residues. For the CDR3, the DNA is TGTGCCAGCAGTGACTCGATGGTCAGCAGGCTCTTAGGCTACACCTTC. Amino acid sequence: CASSDSMVSRLLGYTF.

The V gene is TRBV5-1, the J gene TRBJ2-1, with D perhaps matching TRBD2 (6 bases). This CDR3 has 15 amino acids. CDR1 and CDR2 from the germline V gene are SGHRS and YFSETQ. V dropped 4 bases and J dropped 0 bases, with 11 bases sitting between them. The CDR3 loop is CASSPGLYSYNEQFF. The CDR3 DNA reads TGCGCCAGCAGCCCGGGACTCTACTCCTACAATGAGCAGTTCTTC.

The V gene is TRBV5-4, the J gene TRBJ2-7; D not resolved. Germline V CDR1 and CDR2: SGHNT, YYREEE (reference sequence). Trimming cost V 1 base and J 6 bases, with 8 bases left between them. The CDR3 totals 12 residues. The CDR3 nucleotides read TGTGCCAGCAGCTTGCGAGCTCCCGAGCAGTACTTC. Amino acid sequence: CASSLRAPEQYF.

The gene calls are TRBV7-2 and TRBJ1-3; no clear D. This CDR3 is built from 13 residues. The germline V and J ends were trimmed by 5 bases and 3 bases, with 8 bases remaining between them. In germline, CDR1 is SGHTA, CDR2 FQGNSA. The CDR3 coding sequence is TGTGCCAGCAGCCGATCCCATGGAAACACCATATATTTT. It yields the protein CASSRSHGNTIYF.

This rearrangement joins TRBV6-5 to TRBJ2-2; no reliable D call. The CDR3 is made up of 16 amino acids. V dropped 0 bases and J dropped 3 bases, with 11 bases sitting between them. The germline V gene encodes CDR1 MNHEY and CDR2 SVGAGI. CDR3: CASSYSNGFYTGELFF. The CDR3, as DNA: TGTGCCAGCAGTTACTCGAATGGATTCTACACCGGGGAGCTGTTTTTT.

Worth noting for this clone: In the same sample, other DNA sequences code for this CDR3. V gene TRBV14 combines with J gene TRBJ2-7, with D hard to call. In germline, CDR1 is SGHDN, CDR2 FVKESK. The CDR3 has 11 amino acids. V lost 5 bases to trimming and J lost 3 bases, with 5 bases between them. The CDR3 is CASSSSYEQYF. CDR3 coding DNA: TGTGCCAGCAGCTCCAGCTACGAGCAGTACTTC.

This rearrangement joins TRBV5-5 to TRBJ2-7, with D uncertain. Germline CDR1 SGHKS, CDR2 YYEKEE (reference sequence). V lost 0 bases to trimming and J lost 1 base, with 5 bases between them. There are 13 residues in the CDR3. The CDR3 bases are TGTGCCAGCAGCTTGGTCCCGTCCTACGAGCAGTACTTC. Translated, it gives CASSLVPSYEQYF. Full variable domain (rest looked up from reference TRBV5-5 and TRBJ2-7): DAGVTQSPTHLIKTRGQQVTLRCSPISGHKSVSWYQQVLGQGPQFIFQYYEKEERGRGNFPDRFSARQFPNYSSELNVNALLLGDSALYLCASSLVPSYEQYFGPGTRLTVT.

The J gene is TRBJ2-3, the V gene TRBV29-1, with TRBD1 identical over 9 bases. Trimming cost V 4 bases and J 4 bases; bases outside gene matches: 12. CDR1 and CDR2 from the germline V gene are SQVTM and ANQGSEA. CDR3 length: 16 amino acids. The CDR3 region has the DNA TGCAGCGTTGTTATTCGGTGGGACAGGGTGGCAGATACGCAGTATTTT. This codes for CSVVIRWDRVADTQYF.

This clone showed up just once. CDR3 sequence reads: CAISDKGAGYEQYF. CDR3 nucleotide sequence: TGTGCCATCAGTGATAAGGGGGCTGGCTACGAGCAGTACTTC. The rearrangement links TRBV10-3 to TRBJ2-7, with 7 nucleotides matching TRBD1. Germline trimming cut 3 bases from V and 3 bases from J; bases unmatched to any gene: 5. The CDR3 totals 14 residues. Germline V lookup: CDR1 ENHRY, CDR2 SYGVKD.

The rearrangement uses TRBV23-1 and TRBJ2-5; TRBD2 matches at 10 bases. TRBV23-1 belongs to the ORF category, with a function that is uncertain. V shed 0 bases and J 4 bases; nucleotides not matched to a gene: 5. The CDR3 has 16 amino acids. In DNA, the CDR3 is TGCGCCAGCAGTCAATCGGGTAGCGGGAGGATAGAGACCCAGTACTTC. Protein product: CASSQSGSGRIETQYF.

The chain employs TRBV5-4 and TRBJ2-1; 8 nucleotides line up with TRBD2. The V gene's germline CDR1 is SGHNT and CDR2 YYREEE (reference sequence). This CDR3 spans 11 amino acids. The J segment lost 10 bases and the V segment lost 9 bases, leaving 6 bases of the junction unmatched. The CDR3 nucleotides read TGTGCCAAGGGACTAGGGGCCGAGCAGTTCTTC. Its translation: CAKGLGAEQFF.

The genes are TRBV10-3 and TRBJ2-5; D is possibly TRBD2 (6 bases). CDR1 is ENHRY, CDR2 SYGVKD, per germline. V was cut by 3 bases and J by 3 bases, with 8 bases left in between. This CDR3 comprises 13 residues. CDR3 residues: CAISDGGEETQYF. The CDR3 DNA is TGTGCCATCAGTGATGGCGGGGAAGAGACCCAGTACTTC.

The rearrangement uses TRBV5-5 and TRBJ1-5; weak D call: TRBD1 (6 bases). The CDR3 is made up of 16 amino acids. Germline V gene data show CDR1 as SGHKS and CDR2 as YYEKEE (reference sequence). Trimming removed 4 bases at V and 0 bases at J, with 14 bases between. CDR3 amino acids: CASSPKGGYSNQPQHF. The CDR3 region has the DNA TGTGCCAGCAGCCCGAAGGGGGGGTATAGCAATCAGCCCCAGCATTTT.

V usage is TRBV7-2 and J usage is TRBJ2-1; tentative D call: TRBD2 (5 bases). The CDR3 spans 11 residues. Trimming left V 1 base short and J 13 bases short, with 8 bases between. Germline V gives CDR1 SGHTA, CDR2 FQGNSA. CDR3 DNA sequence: TGTGCCAGCAGCTTAGTTCTAGCACAGTTCTTC. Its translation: CASSLVLAQFF.

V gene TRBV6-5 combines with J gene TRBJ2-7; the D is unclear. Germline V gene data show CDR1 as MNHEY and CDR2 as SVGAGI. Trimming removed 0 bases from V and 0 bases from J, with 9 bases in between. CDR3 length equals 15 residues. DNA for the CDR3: TGTGCCAGCAGTTACTCCCGAAATCCCTCCTACGAGCAGTACTTC. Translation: CASSYSRNPSYEQYF.

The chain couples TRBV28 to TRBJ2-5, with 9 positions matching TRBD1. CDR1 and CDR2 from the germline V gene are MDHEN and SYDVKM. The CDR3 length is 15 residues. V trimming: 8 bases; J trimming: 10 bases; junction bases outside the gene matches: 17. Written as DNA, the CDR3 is TGTGCCAGCCATCTCGCCGGGACAGGGAATCGTGGCCAGTACTTC. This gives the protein CASHLAGTGNRGQYF.

The CDR3 protein is CASSVDPAGGSYEQYF. Written as DNA, the CDR3 is TGTGCCAGCAGCGTAGACCCTGCGGGCGGCTCCTACGAGCAGTACTTC. The V gene is TRBV9, the J gene TRBJ2-7, with a tentative D call TRBD2 (5 bases). Trimming left V 0 bases short and J 0 bases short, with 13 bases between. The CDR3 loop spans 16 amino acids. CDR1 and CDR2 (germline): SGDLS, YYNGEE.

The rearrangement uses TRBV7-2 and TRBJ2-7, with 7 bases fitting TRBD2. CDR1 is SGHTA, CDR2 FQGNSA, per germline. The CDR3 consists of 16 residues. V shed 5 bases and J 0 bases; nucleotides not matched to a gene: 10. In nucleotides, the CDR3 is TGTGCCAGCAGCACCTCTAGCGGTTCAGGCTCCTACGAGCAGTACTTC. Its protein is CASSTSSGSGSYEQYF.

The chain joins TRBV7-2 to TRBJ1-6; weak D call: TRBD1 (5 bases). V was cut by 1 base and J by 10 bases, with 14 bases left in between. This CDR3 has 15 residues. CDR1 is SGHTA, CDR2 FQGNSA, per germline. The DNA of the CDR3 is TGTGCCAGCAGCTTAGAAGGGGAATTCGGCTCACCCCTCCACTTT. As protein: CASSLEGEFGSPLHF.

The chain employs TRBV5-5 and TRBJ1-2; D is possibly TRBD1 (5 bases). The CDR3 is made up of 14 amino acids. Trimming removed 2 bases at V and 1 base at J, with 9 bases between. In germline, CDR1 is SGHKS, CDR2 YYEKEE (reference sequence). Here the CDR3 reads CASSFRDFNYGYTF. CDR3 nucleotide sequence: TGTGCCAGCAGCTTCCGGGACTTTAACTATGGCTACACCTTC.

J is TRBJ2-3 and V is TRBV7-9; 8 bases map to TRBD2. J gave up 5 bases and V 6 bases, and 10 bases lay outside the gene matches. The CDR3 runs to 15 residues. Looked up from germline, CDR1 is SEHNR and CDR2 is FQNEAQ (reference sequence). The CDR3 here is CASSPGLAEGDTQYF. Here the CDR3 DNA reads TGTGCCAGCAGTCCCGGACTAGCTGAGGGAGATACGCAGTATTTT. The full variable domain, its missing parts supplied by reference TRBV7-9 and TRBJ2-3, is DTGVSQNPRHKITKRGQNVTFRCDPISEHNRLYWYRQTLGQGPEFLTYFQNEAQLEKSRLLSDRFSAERPKGSFSTLEIQRTEQGDSAMYLCASSPGLAEGDTQYFGPGTRLTVL.

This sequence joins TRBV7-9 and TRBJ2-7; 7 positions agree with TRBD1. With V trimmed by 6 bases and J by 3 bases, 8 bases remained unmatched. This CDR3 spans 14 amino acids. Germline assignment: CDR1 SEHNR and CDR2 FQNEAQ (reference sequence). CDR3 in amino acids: CASRLTGSSYEQYF. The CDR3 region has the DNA TGTGCCAGCAGACTGACAGGGAGTAGCTACGAGCAGTACTTC.